This TCR beta chain was retrieved from a study of blood T cell repertoires in COVID-19. Clones were sequenced by immunoSEQ multiplex PCR, and TCRdb holds only the in-frame ones, with some missing. This sample has about 59,000 clones; 75% to 95% occur once, and the top ten carry approximately 8.1%. Per the germline V gene, CDR1 is LGHDT and CDR2 is YNNKEL (reference sequence). The junction had 2 bases not matched to a gene; V was cut back by 4 bases and J by 5 bases. This CDR3 has 13 amino acids. Sample: peripheral blood. This receptor was taken from a human donor in a cohort sampled during active COVID-19. J is TRBJ1-1 and V is TRBV3-1 (or the pseudogene TRBV3-2); 9 bases line up with TRBD1. The CDR3 protein is CASSRDRVTEAFF. CDR3 sequence (DNA): TGTGCCAGCAGCCGGGACAGGGTGACTGAAGCTTTCTTT.